This T cell receptor (beta chain) was sequenced for a study of blood T cells in healthy people across ages (dated by TCRdb to the mid-2010s). Broadly, across the study: Template switching captured roughly one uniquely barcoded TCR beta cDNA molecule per two T cells in model experiments. Four age groups were formed from the donors: young (average approximately 15 years), middle-aged (just under 40), aged (around 62) and long-lived (about 75). Two additional independent replicas of 1 million unique cDNA reads from the same blood draw were analyzed for two donors (one aged 18 to 29 and one aged 80 or older). Using deep sequencing normalized with unique cDNA molecular identifiers, the study measured how TCR beta repertoire diversity changes with age.

Spanning cysteine to phenylalanine, the CDR3 consists of 13 amino acids. The retained sequence is limited to the CDR3, 39 bases, with the frame set at the first base. The germline V and J ends show losses of 6 bases and 4 bases respectively, and no gene match explains 7 bases of the junction. The germline V gene (reference sequence) sets CDR1 to DFQATT and CDR2 to SNEGSKA. Donors were approximately 42 systemically healthy Caucasian individuals from Russia aged roughly 6 to 95 years. Roughly 11 milliliters of peripheral blood were drawn from each donor into EDTA-treated Vacutainer tubes. Ficoll-Paque density-gradient centrifugation was used to isolate PBMCs, with at least 6 million obtained per sample. Trizol reagent was used to extract total RNA from PBMCs, with at least 5.5 micrograms per sample. Naive CD45RAhigh/CD27high T cell percentages were measured by flow cytometry on a PBMC aliquot from every donor.

This clonotype was counted between two and nine times. Its antigen is unknown. No base-level quality is on record; no much larger clone is a single base apart. General findings and caveats noted by the study authors: Estimates of total diversity based on one million sequenced T cells were regarded as lower bounds and as underestimates. Because profiling used bulk unsorted PBMCs, naive and antigen-experienced compartments could not be compared conclusively. Compared with the aged group, the long-lived group had more naive CD4+ T cells, fewer expanded clones and increased TCR diversity, a pattern suggesting age selection. There was a strong correlation between observed TCR beta diversity and the percentage of naive T cells measured by flow cytometry. Observed TCR beta diversity per million T cells fell roughly linearly with age, and a significant reduction was already apparent by age around 39. The CMV infection status of donors was not known, potentially confounding age-related changes in expanded clonotypes.

Library construction relied on 5' RACE. The sequencer listed for this sample is Illumina HiSeq 2500. A second PCR of roughly 6 to 12 cycles was run with a J-beta primer mix and a sample-barcoded 5' primer. Each TCR beta cDNA molecule received a unique molecular identifier from a template-switch 5' adaptor carrying 12 random nucleotides. Each sample yielded at least 2.5 million CDR3-containing paired-end reads. First-strand cDNA synthesis was performed from all RNA using the Mint cDNA synthesis kit, with priming by a TRBC-specific oligonucleotide. After uracil-DNA glycosylase treatment, a first 18-cycle PCR used universal primers M1SS and BC2_uni_R on all cDNA. As for how the authors treated the data: Normalization of each sample was performed by random selection of 1 million high-quality reads, each carrying a distinct molecular identifier. Instead of being binned into consensus sequences, reads with shared molecular identifiers were discarded. MiTCR, run with a Q25 quality threshold and the strictest error-elimination algorithm, handled CDR3 identification, clonotype clustering and error correction. Lower-bound total TCR beta diversity was estimated with a nonparametric unseen species model using Euler transformation. TCRdb handled the public reads itself, with Q25 trimming in fastp and clone calling in MiXCR, and kept productive beta chains. CDR3 protein duplicates are merged, each entry listing the most common genes and DNA. TCRdb's processing, not the authors', yielded these V and J calls. The sample table holds about 1 million distinct CDR3 sequences, of which approximately 26% were seen once. The ten biggest clones cover 0.65% to 0.75% of the sample.

These same data were also listed under a study on T cells of mothers and their children. The second study's authors report: Nine systemically healthy Caucasian individuals, comprising three mothers and their six children, were included as donors. cDNA synthesis used all of the extracted RNA, with approximately 1.4 ug of RNA in each 15 ul reaction. In the second PCR, the M1S primer introduced both the sample barcodes and 2-4 random nucleotides. Each mother yielded over 9 million TCR beta CDR3 reads and each child 2.5 million to 3 million reads. In both related and unrelated pairs, thymic selection shapes the output of TCR recombination in a similar way, with inherited differences having only a minor effect. Related mother-child pairs always showed normalized repertoire overlap that was slightly higher than in unrelated mother-child pairs, though the difference was never significant. With a sensitivity of approximately 92 clones per million clonotypes, no persistent microchimeric T cell clones were detected. Deep NGS was used in the study to compare the TCR beta repertoires of mothers and children and to look for features that separate related mother-child pairs from unrelated individuals. On average, the children were about 10 +/- 4 years old, while the mothers were around 40 +/- 4 years old. After adapters were ligated using NEBNext reagents, the libraries underwent 100+100 nt paired-end sequencing on an Illumina HiSeq 2000. To avoid cross-contamination, the mother libraries and the child libraries were prepared a month apart and sequenced in separate runs. Each donor had between 500,000 and 2,000,000 distinct TCR beta clonotypes identified. Naive TCR beta clonotypes were estimated from low-frequency clonotypes matched to each donor's FACS-determined naive share, without sorting.

The chain is encoded by TRBV20-1 joined to TRBJ1-2, with 8 bases matching TRBD1. The sample taken for sequencing was blood. The TCR was taken from a girl aged 2 to 9 in good health. The nucleotide sequence is given as TGCAGTGCCAACGACAGGGGTTTCTATGGCTACACCTTC. Translated, this gives CSANDRGFYGYTF.